Described below is a single T cell receptor beta chain sequence and its context. At deep level, the assay was performed. Repertoires were generated with immunoSEQ multiplex PCR, while TCRdb's copy carries only in-frame clones and drops some. The sample carries around 2,000,000 clones, roughly 94% recorded once. These data originate in a study of shared clonotypes between healthy human individuals. About the study: The cohort comprised a couple of women and a few men. Their ages spanned 18 to 49 years.

CD45RO-negative, CCR7-positively selected cells formed the naive CD8 fraction, excluding terminally differentiated effector memory CD45RA+ cells. With 5 bases removed from V and 2 bases from J, the gap between germline ends came to 21 bases. CDR3 size: 17 residues. Germline V gene sequence: CDR1 SGHVS, CDR2 FQNEAQ. The sample taken for sequencing was naive CD8+ T cells sorted from blood. The chain links TRBV7-8 to TRBJ2-5; D may be TRBD2 (7 bases). The receptor comes from a man between 18 and 35 years old in good health. CDR3 in DNA: TGTGCCAGCAGCCGCAGCGGGATAGGGGGAGGTCAAGAGACCCAGTACTTC. Translated, it gives CASSRSGIGGGQETQYF.